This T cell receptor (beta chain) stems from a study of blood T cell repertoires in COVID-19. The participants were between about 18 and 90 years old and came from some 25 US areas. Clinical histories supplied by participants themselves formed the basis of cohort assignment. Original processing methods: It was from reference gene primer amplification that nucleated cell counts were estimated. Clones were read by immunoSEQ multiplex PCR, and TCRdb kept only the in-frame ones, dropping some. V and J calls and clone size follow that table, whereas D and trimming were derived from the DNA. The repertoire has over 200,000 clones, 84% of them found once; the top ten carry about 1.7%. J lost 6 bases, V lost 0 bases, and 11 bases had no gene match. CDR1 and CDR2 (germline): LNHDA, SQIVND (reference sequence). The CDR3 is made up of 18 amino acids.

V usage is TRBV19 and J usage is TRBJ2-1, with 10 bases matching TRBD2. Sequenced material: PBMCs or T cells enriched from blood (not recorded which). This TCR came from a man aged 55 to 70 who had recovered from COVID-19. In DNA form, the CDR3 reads TGTGCCAGTAGTATAGACCCCCGAGGGAGCGGGGGGGCCAATGAGCAGTTCTTC. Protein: CASSIDPRGSGGANEQFF.